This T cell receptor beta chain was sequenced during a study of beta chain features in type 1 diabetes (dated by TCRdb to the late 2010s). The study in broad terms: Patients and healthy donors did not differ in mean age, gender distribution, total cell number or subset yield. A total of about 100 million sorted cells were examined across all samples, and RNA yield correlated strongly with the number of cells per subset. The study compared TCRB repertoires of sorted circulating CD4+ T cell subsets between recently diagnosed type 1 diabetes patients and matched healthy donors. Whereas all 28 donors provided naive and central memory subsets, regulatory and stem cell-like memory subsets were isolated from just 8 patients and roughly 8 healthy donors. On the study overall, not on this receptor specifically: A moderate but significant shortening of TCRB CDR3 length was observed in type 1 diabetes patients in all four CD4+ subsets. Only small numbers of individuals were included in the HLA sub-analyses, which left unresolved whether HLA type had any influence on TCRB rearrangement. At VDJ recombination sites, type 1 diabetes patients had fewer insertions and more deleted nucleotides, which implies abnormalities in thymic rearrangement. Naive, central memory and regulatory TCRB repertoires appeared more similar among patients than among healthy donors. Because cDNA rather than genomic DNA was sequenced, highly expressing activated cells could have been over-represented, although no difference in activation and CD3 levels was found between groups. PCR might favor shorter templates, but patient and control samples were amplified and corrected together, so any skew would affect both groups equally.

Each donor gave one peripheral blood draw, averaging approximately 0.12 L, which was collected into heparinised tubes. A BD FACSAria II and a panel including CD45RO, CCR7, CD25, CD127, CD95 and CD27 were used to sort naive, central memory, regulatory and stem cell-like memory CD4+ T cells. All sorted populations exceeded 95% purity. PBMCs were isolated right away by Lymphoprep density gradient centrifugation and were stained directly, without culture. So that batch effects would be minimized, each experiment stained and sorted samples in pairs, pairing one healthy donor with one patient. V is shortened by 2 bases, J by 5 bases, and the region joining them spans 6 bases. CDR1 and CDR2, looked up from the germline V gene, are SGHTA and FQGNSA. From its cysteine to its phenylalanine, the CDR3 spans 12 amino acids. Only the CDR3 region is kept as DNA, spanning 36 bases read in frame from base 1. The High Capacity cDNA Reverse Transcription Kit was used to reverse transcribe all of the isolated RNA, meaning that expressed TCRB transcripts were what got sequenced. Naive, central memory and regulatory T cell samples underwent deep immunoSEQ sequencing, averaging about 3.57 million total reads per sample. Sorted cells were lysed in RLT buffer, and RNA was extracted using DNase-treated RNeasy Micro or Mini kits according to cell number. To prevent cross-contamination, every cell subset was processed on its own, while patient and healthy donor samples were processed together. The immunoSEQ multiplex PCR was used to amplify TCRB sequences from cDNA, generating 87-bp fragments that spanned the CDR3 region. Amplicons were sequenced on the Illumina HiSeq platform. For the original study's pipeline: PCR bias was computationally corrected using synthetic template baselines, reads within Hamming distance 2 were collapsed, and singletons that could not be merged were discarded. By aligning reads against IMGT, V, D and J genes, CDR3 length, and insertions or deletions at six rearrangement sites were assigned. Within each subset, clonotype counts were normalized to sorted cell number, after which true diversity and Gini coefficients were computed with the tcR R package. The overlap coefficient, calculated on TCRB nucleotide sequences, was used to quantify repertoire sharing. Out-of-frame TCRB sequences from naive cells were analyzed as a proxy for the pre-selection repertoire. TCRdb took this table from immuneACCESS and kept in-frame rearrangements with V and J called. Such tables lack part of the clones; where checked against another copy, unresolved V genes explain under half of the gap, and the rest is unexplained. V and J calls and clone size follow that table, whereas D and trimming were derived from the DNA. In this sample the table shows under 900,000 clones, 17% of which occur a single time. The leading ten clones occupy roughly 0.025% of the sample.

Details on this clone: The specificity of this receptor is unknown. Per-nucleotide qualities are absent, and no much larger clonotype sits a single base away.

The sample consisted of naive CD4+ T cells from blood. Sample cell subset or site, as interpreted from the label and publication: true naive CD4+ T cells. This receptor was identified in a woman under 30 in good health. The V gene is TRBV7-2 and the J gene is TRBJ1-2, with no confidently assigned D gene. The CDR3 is CASSLSDYGYTF. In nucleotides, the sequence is TGTGCCAGCAGCTTATCGGATTATGGCTACACCTTC.